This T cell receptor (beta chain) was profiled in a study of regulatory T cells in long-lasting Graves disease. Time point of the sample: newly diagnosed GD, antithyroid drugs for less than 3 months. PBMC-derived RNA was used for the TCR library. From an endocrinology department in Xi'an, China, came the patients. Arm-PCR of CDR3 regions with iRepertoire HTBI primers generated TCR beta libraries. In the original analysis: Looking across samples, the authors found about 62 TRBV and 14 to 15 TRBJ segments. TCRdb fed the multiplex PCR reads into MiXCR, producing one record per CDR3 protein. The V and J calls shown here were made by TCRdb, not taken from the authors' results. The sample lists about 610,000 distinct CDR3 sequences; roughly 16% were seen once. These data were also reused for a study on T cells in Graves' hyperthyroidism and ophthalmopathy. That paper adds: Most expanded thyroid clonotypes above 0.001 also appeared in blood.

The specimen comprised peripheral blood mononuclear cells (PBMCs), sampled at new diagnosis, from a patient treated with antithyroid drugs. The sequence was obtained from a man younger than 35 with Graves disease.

The CDR3 nucleotides read TGTGCCAGCAGCCGCCCACGGAAGACCTCTGGAAACACCATATATTTT. Translated, it gives CASSRPRKTSGNTIYF. The chain employs TRBV3-1 and TRBJ1-3, with D unclear. The germline V gene encodes CDR1 LGHDT and CDR2 YNNKEL (reference sequence). Trimming removed 4 bases from V and 0 bases from J, with 13 bases in between. This CDR3 spans 16 amino acids.